This T cell receptor (beta chain) came from a study of cytomegalovirus exposure and HLA in healthy donors. The CDR3 totals 13 residues. Germline V CDR1 and CDR2: LGHNA, YSLEER. The V gene end was trimmed by 0 bases and the J gene end by 8 bases; junction bases not matched to a gene: 3. Primers for the PCR totalled 60 Vbeta and 13 Jbeta. Here immunoSEQ multiplex PCR was the method, and the copy in TCRdb shows in-frame clones only, minus some. The sample gives 70,000 to 80,000 clones, approximately 80% of which show up once; less than 9.5% is in the top ten. The TCR was taken from a woman aged 40 to 49 in good health and CMV-seropositive. Material: PBMCs. The chain links TRBV4-3 to TRBJ1-2; 7 bases are shared with TRBD1. The DNA for the CDR3 is TGCGCCAGCAGCCAAGATGCAGGGGGAGGCTACACCTTC. Amino acid sequence: CASSQDAGGGYTF.